These T cell receptor beta chains were read from a single sample in a study of regulatory T cells in long-lasting Graves disease. MiXCR was run by TCRdb on the multiplex PCR reads, yielding one entry per CDR3 protein. The sample lists about 350,000 distinct CDR3 sequences; 15% to 20% were seen once. These data were likewise used in another study, on T cells in Graves' hyperthyroidism and ophthalmopathy.

The sample consisted of peripheral blood mononuclear cells (PBMCs), taken at new diagnosis, from a patient treated with antithyroid drugs. Source of these receptors: a woman under 30 with Graves disease. The CDR3 runs from the conserved cysteine through the conserved F or W. The order of the fields is J gene, clone size, V gene, D gene, CDR3 protein, CDR3 DNA. D genes are given only for firm matches. Only some rows state a clone size, as once, few, many or a class for expanded clones.

J: TRBJ2-6; size: few; V: TRBV7-3; D: TRBD2; CDR3: CASSQGTSGTSGANVLTF; DNA: TGTGCCAGCAGCCAGGGGACTAGCGGGACCTCTGGGGCCAACGTCCTGACTTTC
J: TRBJ1-1; size: many; V: TRBV6-1; D: NA; CDR3: CASNIGRGDTEAFF; DNA: TGTGCCAGCAACATAGGACGGGGTGACACTGAAGCTTTCTTT
J: TRBJ2-5; size: few; V: TRBV19; D: TRBD2; CDR3: CASSTGTRREETQYF; DNA: TGTGCCAGTAGTACTGGGACTAGGAGGGAAGAGACCCAGTACTTC
J: TRBJ2-5; size: many; V: TRBV28; D: NA; CDR3: CASSSTPIETQYF; DNA: TGTGCCAGCAGCTCGACTCCAATAGAGACCCAGTACTTC
J: TRBJ2-7; size: many; V: TRBV7-2; D: NA; CDR3: CASSLGSPGVYEQYF; DNA: TGTGCCAGCAGCTTAGGGTCCCCAGGGGTCTACGAGCAGTACTTC
J: TRBJ1-1; size: many; V: TRBV20-1; D: NA; CDR3: CSAWVGGRVEAFF; DNA: TGCAGTGCTTGGGTCGGAGGTCGGGTTGAAGCTTTCTTT
J: TRBJ2-7; size: NA; V: TRBV20-1; D: TRBD2; CDR3: CSATVAGGGTGGTGRSEQYF; DNA: TGCAGTGCTACAGTAGCGGGAGGGGGCACCGGGGGGACAGGGAGGTCCGAGCAGTACTTC
J: TRBJ1-4; size: NA; V: TRBV9; D: NA; CDR3: CASSVEDSLSTNEKLFF; DNA: TGTGCCAGCAGCGTAGAGGACAGCCTCTCAACTAATGAAAAACTGTTTTTT
J: TRBJ2-2; size: many; V: TRBV7-2; D: NA; CDR3: CASSPSGTFSTGELFF; DNA: TGTGCCAGCAGCCCTTCCGGGACCTTTTCCACCGGGGAGCTGTTTTTT
J: TRBJ2-4; size: NA; V: TRBV20-1; D: TRBD2; CDR3: CSARAPSGGILAKNIQYF; DNA: TGCAGTGCTAGAGCTCCCTCCGGGGGGATACTAGCCAAAAACATTCAGTACTTC
J: TRBJ2-1; size: NA; V: TRBV7-3; D: TRBD2; CDR3: CASSPLSGTSGHNEQFF; DNA: TGTGCCAGCAGCCCACTCTCGGGTACTAGCGGTCACAATGAGCAGTTCTTC
J: TRBJ2-1; size: few; V: TRBV4-2; D: TRBD1; CDR3: CASSPLTGNSYNEQFF; DNA: TGTGCCAGCAGCCCCCTGACAGGGAACTCCTACAATGAGCAGTTCTTC
J: TRBJ2-2; size: many; V: TRBV2; D: NA; CDR3: CASKVTGELFF; DNA: TGTGCCAGCAAGGTTACCGGGGAGCTGTTTTTT
J: TRBJ2-4; size: many; V: TRBV12-5; D: TRBD1; CDR3: CASARTGNLLAKNIQYF; DNA: TGTGCTAGTGCGCGGACAGGCAACTTACTAGCCAAAAACATTCAGTACTTC
J: TRBJ2-3; size: many; V: TRBV6-2/TRBV6-3; D: NA; CDR3: CASSYRTLDHTQYF; DNA: TGTGCCAGCAGTTACCGAACACTAGATCACACGCAGTATTTT
J: TRBJ2-1; size: NA; V: TRBV29-1; D: TRBD1; CDR3: CSVEPPGQGYNEQFF; DNA: TGCAGCGTTGAACCCCCGGGACAGGGTTACAATGAGCAGTTCTTC
J: TRBJ2-5; size: many; V: TRBV7-8; D: NA; CDR3: CASNIAHQETQYF; DNA: TGTGCCAGCAATATAGCCCACCAAGAGACCCAGTACTTC
J: TRBJ1-1; size: many; V: TRBV28; D: TRBD1; CDR3: CASSWETTGGHTEAFF; DNA: TGTGCCAGCAGTTGGGAAACGACAGGGGGCCACACTGAAGCTTTCTTT
J: TRBJ2-7; size: many; V: TRBV7-9; D: TRBD1; CDR3: CASSRTGGEQYF; DNA: TGTGCCAGCAGCCGAACAGGGGGCGAGCAGTACTTC
J: TRBJ2-7; size: many; V: TRBV7-9; D: TRBD2; CDR3: CASSLPGGSYEQYF; DNA: TGTGCCAGCAGCTTACCGGGAGGCTCCTACGAGCAGTACTTC